One sample yielded the 5 T cell receptor beta chains listed below, sequenced in a study of breast tumors, draining lymph nodes, adjacent tissues. Samples came from axillary lymph nodes draining the breast cancer. TCRdb itself ran the multiplex PCR reads through MiXCR, one entry per CDR3 protein. Of some 140,000 distinct CDR3 sequences listed, 21% were seen once; the top ten hold 2.2%. The sequencing input was axillary lymph node tissue. These receptors came from a female donor with breast cancer. Some clones in this sample may be carry-over from other donors' samples.

This clonotype was detected ten times or more. The rearrangement uses TRBV12-3 or TRBV12-4 and TRBJ2-1; perhaps TRBD2 as D (5 bases). V lost 4 bases to trimming and J lost 5 bases, with 12 bases between them. The CDR3 covers 14 residues. Here the CDR3 DNA reads TGTGCCAGCAGTTACATCACCGGGGACAATGAGCAGTTCTTC. Protein product: CASSYITGDNEQFF.

This clonotype came up a few times. This may stem from a read error, because a much larger clone lies one nucleotide away. V and J are TRBV12-3 or TRBV12-4 and TRBJ2-3; no clear D. V was pared by 1 base and J by 11 bases, with 4 bases between. The CDR3 is 10 residues long. The CDR3 sequence: CASSLGMQYF. DNA of the CDR3: TGTGCCAGCAGTTTAGGTATGCAGTATTTT.

This clonotype was observed many times. V and J are TRBV4-2 and TRBJ1-5; 8 positions agree with TRBD1. Germline V gene lookup returns CDR1 LGHNA and CDR2 YNFKEQ. CDR3 size: 17 residues. Trimming removed 0 bases from V and 6 bases from J; junction bases left unmatched: 10. The CDR3 spells CASSQDGPGGDGQPQHF. DNA of the CDR3: TGTGCCAGCAGCCAAGACGGTCCAGGGGGCGATGGTCAGCCCCAGCATTTT.

Many counts were recorded for this clonotype. This chain joins TRBV5-8 and TRBJ1-2; D is uncertain. Trimming stripped 2 bases from V and 2 bases from J, with 7 bases between. CDR1 and CDR2 (germline): SGHTS, YDEGEE. This CDR3 comprises 13 residues. In DNA form, the CDR3 reads TGTGCCAGCAGCTTTTCTGAGAACTATGGCTACACCTTC. Translated: CASSFSENYGYTF.

Details on this clonotype: This may be a read error, as it is one base from a much larger clone. The genes are TRBV5-4 and TRBJ2-5; 16 bases are a match to TRBD2. The CDR3 runs to 19 residues. Germline-derived CDR1 and CDR2 are SGHNT and YYREEE (reference sequence). V lost 4 bases, J lost 5 bases, and 14 bases stayed unmatched. The CDR3, as DNA: TGTGCCAGCAGCCGAGGGACTAGCGGGAGGGCCGCGGCTGGGGAGACCCAGTACTTC. Translation gives CASSRGTSGRAAAGETQYF.